This TCR beta chain was recovered during a study of T cell repertoires in cytomegalovirus infection. Study details: Carrying CMV and the relevant HLA type showed in public TCR beta signatures.

This clonotype has at least ten counts. MiXCR, applied by TCRdb to the reads, yields one record per CDR3 protein. The sample consists of 130,000 or so distinct CDR3 sequences, approximately 5.9% of them appearing once. Germline CDR1 reads DFQATT; CDR2 reads SNEGSKA (reference sequence). CDR3 size: 12 residues. V lost 2 bases and J lost 5, with 7 bases in between. Sample: PBMCs. This TCR derives from a human donor in good health (CMV status not recorded). Some clones in this sample may be carry-over from other donors' samples. The J gene is TRBJ2-1, the V gene TRBV20-1; D gene unclear. The CDR3 spells CSARHQDNEQFF. The DNA of the CDR3 is TGCAGTGCTAGACATCAGGACAATGAGCAGTTCTTC.